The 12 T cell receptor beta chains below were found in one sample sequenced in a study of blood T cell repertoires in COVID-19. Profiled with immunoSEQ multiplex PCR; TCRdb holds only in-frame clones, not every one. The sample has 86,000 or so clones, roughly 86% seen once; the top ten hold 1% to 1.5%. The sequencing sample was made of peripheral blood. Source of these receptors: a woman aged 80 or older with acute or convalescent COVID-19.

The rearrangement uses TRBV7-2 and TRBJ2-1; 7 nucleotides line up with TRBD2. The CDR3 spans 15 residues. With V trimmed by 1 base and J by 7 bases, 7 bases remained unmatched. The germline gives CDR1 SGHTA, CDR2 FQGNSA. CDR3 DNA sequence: TGTGCCAGCAGCTTAGTAACGGGAGGAGGTAATGAGCAGTTCTTC. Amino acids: CASSLVTGGGNEQFF.

Here the CDR3 DNA reads TGTGCCAGTAGTATAGGGGCACGGAGGTACACTGAAGCTTTCTTT. Amino acid sequence: CASSIGARRYTEAFF. The chain uses TRBV19 and TRBJ1-1; D is unresolved. V was pared by 1 base and J by 3 bases, with 12 bases between. The CDR3 is 15 amino acids. The V gene's germline CDR1 is LNHDA and CDR2 SQIVND (reference sequence).

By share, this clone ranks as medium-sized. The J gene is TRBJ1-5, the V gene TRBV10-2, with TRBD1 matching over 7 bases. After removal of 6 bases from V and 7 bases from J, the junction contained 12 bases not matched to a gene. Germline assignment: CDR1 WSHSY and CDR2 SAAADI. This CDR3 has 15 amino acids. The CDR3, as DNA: TGCGCCAGCAGATCGACAGGGACCTCCGGGCAGCCCCAGCATTTT. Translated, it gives CASRSTGTSGQPQHF.

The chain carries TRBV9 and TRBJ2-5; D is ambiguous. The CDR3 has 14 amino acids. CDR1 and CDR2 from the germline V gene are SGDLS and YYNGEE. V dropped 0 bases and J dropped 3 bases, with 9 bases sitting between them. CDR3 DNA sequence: TGTGCCAGCAGCGTAGGAGAGAATAAAGAGACCCAGTACTTC. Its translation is CASSVGENKETQYF.

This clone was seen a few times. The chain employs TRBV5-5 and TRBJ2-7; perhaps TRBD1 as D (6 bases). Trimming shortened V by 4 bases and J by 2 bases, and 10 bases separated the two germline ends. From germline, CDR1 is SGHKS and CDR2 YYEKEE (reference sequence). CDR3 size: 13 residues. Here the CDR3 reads CASSRQGTYEQYF. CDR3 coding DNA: TGTGCCAGCAGCCGTCAGGGGACCTACGAGCAGTACTTC.

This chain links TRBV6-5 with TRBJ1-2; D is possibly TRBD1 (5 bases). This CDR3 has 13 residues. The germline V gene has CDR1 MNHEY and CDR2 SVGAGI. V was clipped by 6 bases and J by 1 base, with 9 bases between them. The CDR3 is CASSLTDNYGYTF. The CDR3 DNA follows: TGTGCCAGCAGCTTGACAGATAACTATGGCTACACCTTC.

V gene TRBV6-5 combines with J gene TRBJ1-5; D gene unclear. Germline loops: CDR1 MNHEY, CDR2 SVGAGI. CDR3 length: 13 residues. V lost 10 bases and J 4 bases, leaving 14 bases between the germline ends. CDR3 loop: CAISARLNQPQHF. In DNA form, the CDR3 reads TGTGCCATTTCGGCCAGACTAAATCAGCCCCAGCATTTT.

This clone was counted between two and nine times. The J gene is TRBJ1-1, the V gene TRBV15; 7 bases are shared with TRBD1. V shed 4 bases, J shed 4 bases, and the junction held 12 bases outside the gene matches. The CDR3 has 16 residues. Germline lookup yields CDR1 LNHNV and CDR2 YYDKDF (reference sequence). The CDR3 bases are TGTGCCACCAGCAAAGAGGCGGTGCAGGGGGGCACTGAAGCTTTCTTT. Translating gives CATSKEAVQGGTEAFF.

The chain's CDR3 is CASSLGLEVFYEQYF. Written as DNA, the CDR3 is TGTGCCAGCAGCTTAGGGCTAGAGGTCTTCTACGAGCAGTACTTC. The chain links TRBV7-2 to TRBJ2-7; D is unclear. The V gene lost 1 base and the J gene lost 3 bases, with 13 bases spanning the gap. This CDR3 is 15 amino acids long. Germline assignment: CDR1 SGHTA and CDR2 FQGNSA.

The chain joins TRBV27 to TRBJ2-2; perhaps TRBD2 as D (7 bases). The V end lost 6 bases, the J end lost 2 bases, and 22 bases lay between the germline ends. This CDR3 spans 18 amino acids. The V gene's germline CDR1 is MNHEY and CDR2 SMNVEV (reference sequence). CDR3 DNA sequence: TGTGCCAGCAGGCCGTTAGGGGGGGACTCTTCCAACACCGGGGAGCTGTTTTTT. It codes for CASRPLGGDSSNTGELFF.

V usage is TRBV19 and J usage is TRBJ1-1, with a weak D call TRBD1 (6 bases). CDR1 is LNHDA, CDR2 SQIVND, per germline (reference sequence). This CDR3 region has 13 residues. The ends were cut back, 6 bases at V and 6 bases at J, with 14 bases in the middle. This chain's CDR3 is CASRGAAGAEAFF. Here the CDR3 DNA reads TGTGCCAGTAGAGGGGCGGCAGGGGCTGAAGCTTTCTTT. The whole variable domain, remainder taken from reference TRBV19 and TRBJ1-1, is DGGITQSPKYLFRKEGQNVTLSCEQNLNHDAMYWYRQDPGQGLRLIYYSQIVNDFQKGDIAEGYSVSREKKESFPLTVTSAQKNPTAFYLCASRGAAGAEAFFGQGTRLTVV.

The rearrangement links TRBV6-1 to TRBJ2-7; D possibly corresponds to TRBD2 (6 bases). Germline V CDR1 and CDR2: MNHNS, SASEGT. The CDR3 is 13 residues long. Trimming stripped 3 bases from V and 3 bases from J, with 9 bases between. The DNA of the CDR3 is TGTGCCAGCAGTGATGCGGGAAGCTACGAGCAGTACTTC. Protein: CASSDAGSYEQYF.